This note documents a single T cell receptor (beta chain) sequence. CD45RO-negative, CCR7-positively selected cells formed the naive CD8 fraction, excluding terminally differentiated effector memory CD45RA+ cells. The data are from a study of shared clonotypes between healthy human individuals. Tens of thousands of T cell genomes (approximately 0.2 ug DNA) went into each sorted-subset replicate. Sequencing used immunoSEQ multiplex PCR; TCRdb keeps in-frame clones, though not all of them. This sample yields roughly 650,000 clones, of which about 96% are seen a single time; roughly 0.1% belongs to the top ten. The CDR3 consists of 15 residues. The V end lost 0 bases, the J end lost 1 base, and 6 bases lay between the germline ends. Germline loops: CDR1 MDHEN, CDR2 SYDVKM.

The rearrangement uses TRBV28 and TRBJ2-2; D not resolved. This receptor was obtained from a woman in her 30s in good health. The specimen was naive CD8+ T cells sorted from blood. The DNA of the CDR3 is TGTGCCAGCAGTTTATGGTGGGGGAACACCGGGGAGCTGTTTTTT. This codes for CASSLWWGNTGELFF.